This T cell receptor (delta chain) was captured in a study of γδ T cells in repeated Plasmodium falciparum infection. Turning to the study itself: Malian samples came from no-transmission periods or across acute febrile malaria episodes.

Vgamma9/Vdelta2+ and Vdelta2-negative gammadelta T cells were flow-sorted from PBMC for bulk sequencing. TCRdb reapplied CATT to the multiplex PCR reads. This sample yields about 93,000 delta-chain clones, of which 0.9% to 1% are seen a single time; approximately 9.6% belongs to the top ten. Concerning this clone: Antigen: not known. TCRdb pairs this DNA with a much larger clone's protein that differs at residue 13, likely a read error; the protein shown was translated from the DNA.

Study conclusions and caveats: Malian children's Vdelta2-negative repertoires appeared more expanded and less diverse than Australians'. Repeated controlled infections reportedly drove waves of new clonotype selection in Vdelta2-negative, mostly Vdelta1+, gammadelta repertoires. Over time and infection, Vgamma9/Vdelta2+ repertoires remained highly stable and polyclonal.

From germline, CDR1 is TSWWSYY and CDR2 QGS. This CDR3 has 18 residues. V shed 0 bases and J shed 3 bases, with 20 bases lying between them. The sequence was collected from a pool of human donors (malaria-infected and uninfected, not separated). The J gene is TRDJ1, the V gene TRDV1; possibly TRDD3 for D (6 bases). What was sequenced was gamma-delta T cells from blood. This CDR3 is CALGELAVGVPYADKLIF. The CDR3 bases are TGTGCTCTTGGGGAACTGGCAGTGGGGGTTCCGTACGCCGATAAACTCATCTTT.